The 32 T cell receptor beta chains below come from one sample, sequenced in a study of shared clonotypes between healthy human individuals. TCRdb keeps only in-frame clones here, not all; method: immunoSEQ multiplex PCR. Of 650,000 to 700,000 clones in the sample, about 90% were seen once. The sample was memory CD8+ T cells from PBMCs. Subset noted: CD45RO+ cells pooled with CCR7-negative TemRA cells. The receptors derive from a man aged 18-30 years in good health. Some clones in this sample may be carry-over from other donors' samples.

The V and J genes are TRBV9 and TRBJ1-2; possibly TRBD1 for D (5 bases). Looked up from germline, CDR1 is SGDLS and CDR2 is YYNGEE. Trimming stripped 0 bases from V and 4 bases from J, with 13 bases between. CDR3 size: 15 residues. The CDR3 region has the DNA TGTGCCAGCAGCGTAGGCGCCGGGGGTGGCTATGGCTACACCTTC. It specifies CASSVGAGGGYGYTF.

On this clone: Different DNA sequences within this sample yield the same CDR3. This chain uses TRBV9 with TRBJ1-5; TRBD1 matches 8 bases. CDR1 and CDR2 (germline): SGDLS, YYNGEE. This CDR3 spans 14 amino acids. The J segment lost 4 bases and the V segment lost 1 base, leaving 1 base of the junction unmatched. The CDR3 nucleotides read TGTGCCAGCAGCGTAACAGGGGGAAATCAGCCCCAGCATTTT. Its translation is CASSVTGGNQPQHF.

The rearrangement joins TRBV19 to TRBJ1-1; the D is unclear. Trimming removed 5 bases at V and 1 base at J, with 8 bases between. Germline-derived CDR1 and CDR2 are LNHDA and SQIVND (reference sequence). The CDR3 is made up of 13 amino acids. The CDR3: CASSYRQNTEAFF. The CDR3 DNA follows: TGTGCCAGTAGTTATCGACAGAACACTGAAGCTTTCTTT.

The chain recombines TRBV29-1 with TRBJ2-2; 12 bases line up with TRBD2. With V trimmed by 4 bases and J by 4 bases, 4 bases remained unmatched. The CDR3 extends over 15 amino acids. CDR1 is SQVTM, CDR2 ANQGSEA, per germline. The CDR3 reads CSVARTSGTTGELFF. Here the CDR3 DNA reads TGCAGCGTTGCACGGACTAGCGGGACCACCGGGGAGCTGTTTTTT.

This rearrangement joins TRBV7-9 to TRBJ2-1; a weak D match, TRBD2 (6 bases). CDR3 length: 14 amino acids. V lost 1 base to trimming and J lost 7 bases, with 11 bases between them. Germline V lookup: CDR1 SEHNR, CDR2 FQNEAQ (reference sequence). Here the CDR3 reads CASSLGLARNEQFF. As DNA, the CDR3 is TGTGCCAGCAGCTTAGGGCTAGCGAGGAATGAGCAGTTCTTC. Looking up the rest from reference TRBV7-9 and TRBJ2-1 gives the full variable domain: DTGVSQNPRHKITKRGQNVTFRCDPISEHNRLYWYRQTLGQGPEFLTYFQNEAQLEKSRLLSDRFSAERPKGSFSTLEIQRTEQGDSAMYLCASSLGLARNEQFFGPGTRLTVL.

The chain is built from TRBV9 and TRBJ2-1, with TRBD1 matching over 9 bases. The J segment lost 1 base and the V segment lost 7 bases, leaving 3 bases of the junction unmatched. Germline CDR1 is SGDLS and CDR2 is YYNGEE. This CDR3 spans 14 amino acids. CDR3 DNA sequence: TGTGCCAGCGGAGGACAGGGGTCCTACAATGAGCAGTTCTTC. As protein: CASGGQGSYNEQFF.

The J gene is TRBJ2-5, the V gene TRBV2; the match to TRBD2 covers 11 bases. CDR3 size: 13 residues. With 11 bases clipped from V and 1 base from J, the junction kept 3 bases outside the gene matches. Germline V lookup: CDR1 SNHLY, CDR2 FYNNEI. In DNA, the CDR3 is TGTGCCTCCGGACTAGCGGGCCAAGAGACCCAGTACTTC. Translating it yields CASGLAGQETQYF.

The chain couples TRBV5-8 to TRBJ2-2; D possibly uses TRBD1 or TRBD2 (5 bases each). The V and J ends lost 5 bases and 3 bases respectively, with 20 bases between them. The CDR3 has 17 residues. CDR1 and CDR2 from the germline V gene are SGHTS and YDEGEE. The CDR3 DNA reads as TGTGCCAGCAGTGGTGTGGGGGTTATAGGAGACACCGGGGAGCTGTTTTTT. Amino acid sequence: CASSGVGVIGDTGELFF.

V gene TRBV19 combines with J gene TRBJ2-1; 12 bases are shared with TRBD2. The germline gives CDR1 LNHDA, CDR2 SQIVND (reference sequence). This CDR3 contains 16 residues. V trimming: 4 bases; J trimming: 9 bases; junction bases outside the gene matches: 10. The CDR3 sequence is CASSTWTSGNPGEQFF. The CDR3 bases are TGTGCCAGTAGTACGTGGACTAGCGGGAATCCGGGTGAGCAGTTCTTC.

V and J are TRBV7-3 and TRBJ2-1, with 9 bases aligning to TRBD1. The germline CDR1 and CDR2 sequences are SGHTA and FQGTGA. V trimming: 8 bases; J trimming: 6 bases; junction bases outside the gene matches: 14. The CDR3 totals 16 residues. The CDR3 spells CASSHPQGAVSNEQFF. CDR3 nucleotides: TGTGCCAGCTCCCATCCACAGGGGGCCGTTAGCAATGAGCAGTTCTTC.

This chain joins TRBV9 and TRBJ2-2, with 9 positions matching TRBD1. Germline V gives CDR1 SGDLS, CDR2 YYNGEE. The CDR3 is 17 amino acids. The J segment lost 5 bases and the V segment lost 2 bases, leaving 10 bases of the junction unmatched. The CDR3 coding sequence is TGTGCCAGCAGCGTTGACCTCGGGACAGGGCTTACCGGGGAGCTGTTTTTT. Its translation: CASSVDLGTGLTGELFF. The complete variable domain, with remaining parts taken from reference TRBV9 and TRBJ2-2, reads DSGVTQTPKHLITATGQRVTLRCSPRSGDLSVYWYQQSLDQGLQFLIQYYNGEERAKGNILERFSAQQFPDLHSELNLSSLELGDSALYFCASSVDLGTGLTGELFFGEGSRLTVL.

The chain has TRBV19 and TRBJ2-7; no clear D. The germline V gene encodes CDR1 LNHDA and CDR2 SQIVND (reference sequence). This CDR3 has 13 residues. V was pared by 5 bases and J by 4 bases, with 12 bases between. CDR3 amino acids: CASSLGIRYEQYF. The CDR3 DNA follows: TGTGCCAGTAGTCTTGGCATAAGATACGAGCAGTACTTC.

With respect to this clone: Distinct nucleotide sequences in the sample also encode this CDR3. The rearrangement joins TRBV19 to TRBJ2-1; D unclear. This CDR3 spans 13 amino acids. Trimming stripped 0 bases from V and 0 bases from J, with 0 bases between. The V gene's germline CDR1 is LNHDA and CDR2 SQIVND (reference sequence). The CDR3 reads CASSIDSYNEQFF. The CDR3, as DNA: TGTGCCAGTAGTATAGACTCCTACAATGAGCAGTTCTTC.

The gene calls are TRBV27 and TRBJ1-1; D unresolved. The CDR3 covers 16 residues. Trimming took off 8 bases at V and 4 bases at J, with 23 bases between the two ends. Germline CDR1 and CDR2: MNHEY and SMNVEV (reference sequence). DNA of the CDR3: TGTGCCAGCGCAACAAAAGGTTGGCGCGGGAGCACTGAAGCTTTCTTT. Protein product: CASATKGWRGSTEAFF.

CDR3 bases: TGCGCCAGCAGTGAGTCGGGGCAGGGCCCCTACAATGAGCAGTTCTTC. Translated: CASSESGQGPYNEQFF. The V call is TRBV10-1, the J call TRBJ2-1; TRBD1 might be the D (5 bases). Germline V gives CDR1 WNHNN, CDR2 SYGVQD (reference sequence). The CDR3 is 16 amino acids. Trimming pared 0 bases from V and 2 bases from J, leaving 11 bases between.

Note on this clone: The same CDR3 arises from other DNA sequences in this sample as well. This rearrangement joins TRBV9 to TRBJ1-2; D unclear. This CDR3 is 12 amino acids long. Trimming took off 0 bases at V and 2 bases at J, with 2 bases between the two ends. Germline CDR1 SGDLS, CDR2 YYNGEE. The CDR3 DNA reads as TGTGCCAGCAGCGTAGGAAACTATGGCTACACCTTC. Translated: CASSVGNYGYTF.

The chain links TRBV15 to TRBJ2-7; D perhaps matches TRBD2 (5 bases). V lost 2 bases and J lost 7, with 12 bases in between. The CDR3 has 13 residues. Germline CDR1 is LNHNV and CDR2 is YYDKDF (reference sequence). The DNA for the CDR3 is TGTGCCACCAGCAGACTCTTATCGGGGGAGCAGTACTTC. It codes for CATSRLLSGEQYF.

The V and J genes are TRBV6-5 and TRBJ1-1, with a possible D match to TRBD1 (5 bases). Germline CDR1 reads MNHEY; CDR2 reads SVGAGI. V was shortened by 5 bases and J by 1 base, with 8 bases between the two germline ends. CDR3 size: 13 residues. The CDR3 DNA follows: TGTGCCAGCAGTGGACATCGGAACACTGAAGCTTTCTTT. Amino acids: CASSGHRNTEAFF.

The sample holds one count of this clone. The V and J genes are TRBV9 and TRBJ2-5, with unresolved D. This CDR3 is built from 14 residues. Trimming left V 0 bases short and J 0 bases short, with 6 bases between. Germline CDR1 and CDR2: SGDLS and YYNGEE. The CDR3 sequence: CASSVARNQETQYF. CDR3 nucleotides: TGTGCCAGCAGCGTAGCGAGGAACCAAGAGACCCAGTACTTC.

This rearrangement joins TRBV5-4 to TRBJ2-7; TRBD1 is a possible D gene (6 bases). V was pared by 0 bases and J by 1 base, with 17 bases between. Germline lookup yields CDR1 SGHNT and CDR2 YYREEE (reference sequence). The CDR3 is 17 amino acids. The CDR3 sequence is CASSLGPDRSSSYEQYF. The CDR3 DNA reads TGTGCCAGCAGCTTGGGCCCCGACAGGAGCTCATCCTACGAGCAGTACTTC. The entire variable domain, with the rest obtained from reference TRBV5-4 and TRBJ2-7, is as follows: ETGVTQSPTHLIKTRGQQVTLRCSSQSGHNTVSWYQQALGQGPQFIFQYYREEENGRGNFPPRFSGLQFPNYSSELNVNALELDDSALYLCASSLGPDRSSSYEQYFGPGTRLTVT.

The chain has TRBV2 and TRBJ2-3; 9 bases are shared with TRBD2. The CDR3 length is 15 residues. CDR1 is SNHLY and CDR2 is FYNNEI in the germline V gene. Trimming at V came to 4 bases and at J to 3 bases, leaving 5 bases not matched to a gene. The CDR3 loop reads CASSGRTSVTDTQYF. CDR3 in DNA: TGTGCCAGCAGTGGTAGGACTAGCGTAACAGATACGCAGTATTTT.

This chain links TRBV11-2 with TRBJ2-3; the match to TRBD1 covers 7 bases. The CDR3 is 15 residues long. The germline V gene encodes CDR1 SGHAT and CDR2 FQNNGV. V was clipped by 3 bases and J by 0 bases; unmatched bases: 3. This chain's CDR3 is CASSFSGGSTDTQYF. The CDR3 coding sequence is TGTGCCAGCAGCTTTTCAGGGGGAAGCACAGATACGCAGTATTTT.

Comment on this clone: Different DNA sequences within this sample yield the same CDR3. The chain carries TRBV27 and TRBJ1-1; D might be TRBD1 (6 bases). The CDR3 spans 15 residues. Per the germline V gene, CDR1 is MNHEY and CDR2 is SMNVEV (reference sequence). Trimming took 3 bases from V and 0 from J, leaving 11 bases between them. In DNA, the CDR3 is TGTGCCAGCAGTTTGTTAACAGGGATGAACACTGAAGCTTTCTTT. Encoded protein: CASSLLTGMNTEAFF.

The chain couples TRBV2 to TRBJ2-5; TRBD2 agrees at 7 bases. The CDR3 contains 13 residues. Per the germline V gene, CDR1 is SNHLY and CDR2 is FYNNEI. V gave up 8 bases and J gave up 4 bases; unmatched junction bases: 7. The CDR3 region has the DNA TGTGCCAGCTTGGGCGGGAGAGGAGAGACCCAGTACTTC. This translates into CASLGGRGETQYF. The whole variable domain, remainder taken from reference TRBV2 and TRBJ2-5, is EPEVTQTPSHQVTQMGQEVILRCVPISNHLYFYWYRQILGQKVEFLVSFYNNEISEKSEIFDDQFSVERPDGSNFTLKIRSTKLEDSAMYFCASLGGRGETQYFGPGTRLLVL.

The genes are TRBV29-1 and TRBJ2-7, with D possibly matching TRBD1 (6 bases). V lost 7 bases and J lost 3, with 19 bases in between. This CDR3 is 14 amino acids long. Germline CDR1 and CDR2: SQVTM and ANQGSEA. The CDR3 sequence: CSAVGGDTIYEQYF. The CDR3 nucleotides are TGCAGCGCCGTGGGTGGGGACACAATCTACGAGCAGTACTTC.

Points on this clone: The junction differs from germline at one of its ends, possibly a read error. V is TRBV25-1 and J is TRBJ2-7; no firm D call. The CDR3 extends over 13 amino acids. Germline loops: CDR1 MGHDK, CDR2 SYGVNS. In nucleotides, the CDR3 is TGTGCCAGCAGTGGCCTGTTCGGCTACGAACAGTACTTC. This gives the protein CASSGLFGYEQYF.

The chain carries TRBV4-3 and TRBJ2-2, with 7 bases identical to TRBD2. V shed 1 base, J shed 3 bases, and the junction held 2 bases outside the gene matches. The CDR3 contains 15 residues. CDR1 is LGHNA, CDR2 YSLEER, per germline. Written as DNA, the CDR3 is TGCGCCAGCAGCCAAGGGCTAGCGGACACCGGGGAGCTGTTTTTT. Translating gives CASSQGLADTGELFF.

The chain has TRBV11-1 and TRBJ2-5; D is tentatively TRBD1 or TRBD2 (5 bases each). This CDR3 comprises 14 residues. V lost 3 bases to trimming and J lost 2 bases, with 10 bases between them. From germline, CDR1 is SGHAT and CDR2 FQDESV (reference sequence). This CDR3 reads CASSFLEGQETQYF. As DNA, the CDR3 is TGTGCCAGCAGCTTCCTCGAGGGGCAAGAGACCCAGTACTTC.

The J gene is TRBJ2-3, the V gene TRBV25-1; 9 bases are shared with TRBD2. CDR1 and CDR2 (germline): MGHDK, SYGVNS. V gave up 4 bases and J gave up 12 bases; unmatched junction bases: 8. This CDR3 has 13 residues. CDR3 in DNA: TGTGCCAGCAGTGGAGGGACTAGCAGTCCTCAGTATTTT. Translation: CASSGGTSSPQYF. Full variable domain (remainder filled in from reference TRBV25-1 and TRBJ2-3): EADIYQTPRYLVIGTGKKITLECSQTMGHDKMYWYQQDPGMELHLIHYSYGVNSTEKGDLSSESTVSRIRTEHFPLTLESARPSHTSQYLCASSGGTSSPQYFGPGTRLTVL.

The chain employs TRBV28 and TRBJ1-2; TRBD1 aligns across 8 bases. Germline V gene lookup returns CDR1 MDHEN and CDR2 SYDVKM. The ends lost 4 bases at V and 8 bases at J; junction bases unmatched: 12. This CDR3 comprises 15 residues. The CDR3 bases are TGTGCCAGCAGTTCCCACAGGGGGGTAACATACGGCTACACCTTC. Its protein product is CASSSHRGVTYGYTF.

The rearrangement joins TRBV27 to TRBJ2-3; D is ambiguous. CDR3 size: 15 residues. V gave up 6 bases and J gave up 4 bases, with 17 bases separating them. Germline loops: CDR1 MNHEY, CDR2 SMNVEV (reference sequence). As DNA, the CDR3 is TGTGCCAGCAGGGGGTGGGCTCCTCGGTCAGATACGCAGTATTTT. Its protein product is CASRGWAPRSDTQYF.

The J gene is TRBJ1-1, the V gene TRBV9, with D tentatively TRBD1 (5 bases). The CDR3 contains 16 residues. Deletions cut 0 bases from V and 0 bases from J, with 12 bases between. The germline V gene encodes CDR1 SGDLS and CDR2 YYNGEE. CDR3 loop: CASSVGLQGVNTEAFF. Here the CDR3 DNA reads TGTGCCAGCAGCGTAGGGTTGCAGGGTGTGAACACTGAAGCTTTCTTT. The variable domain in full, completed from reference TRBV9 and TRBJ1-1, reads DSGVTQTPKHLITATGQRVTLRCSPRSGDLSVYWYQQSLDQGLQFLIQYYNGEERAKGNILERFSAQQFPDLHSELNLSSLELGDSALYFCASSVGLQGVNTEAFFGQGTRLTVV.